These 17 T cell receptor beta chains were all obtained from the same sample, sequenced in a study of blood T cells in healthy people across ages. Sample-barcoded 5' priming and a J-beta primer mix drove a second PCR of about 6 to 12 cycles. Via MiXCR, TCRdb re-called the 5' RACE reads, giving one row per CDR3 protein. Of about 830,000 distinct CDR3 sequences listed, around 62% are singletons. The sample taken for sequencing was blood. The receptors shown here come from a man aged 25 to 45 in good health.

V gene TRBV14 combines with J gene TRBJ2-3; D possibly corresponds to TRBD2 (5 bases). Germline CDR1 is SGHDN and CDR2 is FVKESK. CDR3 size: 15 residues. Trimming cost V 8 bases and J 5 bases, with 20 bases left between them. CDR3 coding DNA: TGTGCCAGCTCGAAGAGAATACTAGGGCAAGATACGCAGTATTTT. Translation gives CASSKRILGQDTQYF.

This clonotype has a handful of counts. This chain connects TRBV14 to TRBJ2-7; D may be TRBD2 (6 bases). With the DNA end fitting TRBJ2-5 better, the J assignment may be wrong. This CDR3 is built from 15 residues. Germline CDR1 reads SGHDN; CDR2 reads FVKESK. This chain's CDR3 is CASSRGLGAERTQYF. Here the CDR3 DNA reads TGTGCCAGCAGCCGGGGACTGGGCGCCGAAAGGACCCAGTACTTC.

This chain uses TRBV20-1 with TRBJ2-5; 12 bases agree with TRBD2. CDR3 length: 16 amino acids. Trimming removed 3 bases from V and 8 bases from J; junction bases left unmatched: 13. Germline V CDR1 and CDR2: DFQATT, SNEGSKA (reference sequence). CDR3 nucleotides: TGCAGTGCTAGGGACGGGACTAGCGGGTTCCGGCAAACCCAGTACTTC. This sequence encodes CSARDGTSGFRQTQYF.

The rearrangement uses TRBV5-1 and TRBJ2-3; 8 positions match TRBD2. Trimming took 4 bases from V and 0 from J; bases not matched to a gene: 10. The CDR3 covers 17 residues. CDR1 and CDR2 (germline): SGHRS, YFSETQ. CDR3 coding DNA: TGCGCCAGCAGCATCAGGACTAGCACTACTAGCACAGATACGCAGTATTTT. Translating it yields CASSIRTSTTSTDTQYF. The whole variable domain, remainder taken from reference TRBV5-1 and TRBJ2-3, is KAGVTQTPRYLIKTRGQQVTLSCSPISGHRSVSWYQQTPGQGLQFLFEYFSETQRNKGNFPGRFSGRQFSNSRSEMNVSTLELGDSALYLCASSIRTSTTSTDTQYFGPGTRLTVL.

This clonotype was found a few times. The chain employs TRBV25-1 and TRBJ2-5; 10 bases match TRBD1. Losses at the gene ends were 1 base for V and 1 base for J; bases not matched to a gene: 3. Germline values: CDR1 MGHDK, CDR2 SYGVNS. The CDR3 loop spans 16 amino acids. CDR3 in amino acids: CASSEWTGGGQETQYF. The CDR3 coding sequence is TGTGCCAGCAGTGAATGGACAGGGGGAGGCCAAGAGACCCAGTACTTC.

A note on this clonotype: Given the absence of the conserved phenylalanine or tryptophan at the CDR3 end, a read error is likely. J is TRBJ2-6 and V is TRBV4-3, with D perhaps being TRBD1 or TRBD2 (6 bases each). Trimming took off 0 bases at V and 2 bases at J, with 17 bases between the two ends. The CDR3 extends over 19 amino acids. Looked up from germline, CDR1 is LGHNA and CDR2 is YSLEER. DNA for the CDR3: TGCGCCAGCAGCCAAGAGGGGGCTAGCGTCCTTCCTGGGGCCAACGTCCTGACTTCC. Protein product: CASSQEGASVLPGANVLTS.

The chain employs TRBV20-1 and TRBJ2-7, with 9 bases lining up with TRBD2. CDR3 size: 14 residues. CDR1 DFQATT and CDR2 SNEGSKA come from the germline V gene (reference sequence). V lost 2 bases to trimming and J lost 3 bases; unmatched junction nucleotides: 5. The CDR3: CSARSSGKGYEQYF. CDR3 in DNA: TGCAGTGCTAGATCTAGCGGGAAAGGCTACGAGCAGTACTTC.

This clonotype came up a few times. V and J are TRBV3-1 and TRBJ1-6; tentatively, D is TRBD1 (5 bases). The CDR3 covers 15 residues. From germline, CDR1 is LGHDT and CDR2 YNNKEL (reference sequence). Trimming pared 0 bases from V and 10 bases from J, leaving 13 bases between. CDR3 protein: CASSQDGGRDSPLHF. The CDR3 DNA reads as TGTGCCAGCAGCCAAGATGGGGGAAGGGACTCACCCCTCCACTTT.

The chain employs TRBV28 and TRBJ2-3; D possibly corresponds to TRBD2 (6 bases). The CDR3 has 14 residues. Trimming removed 3 bases at V and 3 bases at J, with 10 bases between. Looked up from germline, CDR1 is MDHEN and CDR2 is SYDVKM. This CDR3 is CASSFGRRTDTQYF. DNA for the CDR3: TGTGCCAGCAGTTTTGGGAGGAGGACAGATACGCAGTATTTT.

The chain couples TRBV28 to TRBJ2-1, with a tentative D call TRBD1 (5 bases). The germline V gene encodes CDR1 MDHEN and CDR2 SYDVKM. This CDR3 has 14 amino acids. Trimming cost V 6 bases and J 2 bases, with 11 bases left between them. The CDR3 spells CASRGQVAYNEQFF. In nucleotides, the CDR3 is TGTGCCAGCAGGGGGCAAGTGGCCTACAATGAGCAGTTCTTC.

J is TRBJ1-2 and V is TRBV27; 8 bases agree with TRBD1. The V gene end was trimmed by 6 bases and the J gene end by 8 bases; junction bases not matched to a gene: 11. The CDR3 is 14 amino acids. The germline gives CDR1 MNHEY, CDR2 SMNVEV (reference sequence). The CDR3 DNA sequence: TGTGCCAGCAGCCCAACCAACAGGGGGAACGGCTACACCTTC. This codes for CASSPTNRGNGYTF.

This clonotype was picked up many times. V is TRBV6-1 and J is TRBJ2-7; either TRBD1 or TRBD2 may fit D (6 bases each). There are 18 residues in the CDR3. V dropped 0 bases and J dropped 2 bases, with 20 bases sitting between them. Germline lookup yields CDR1 MNHNS and CDR2 SASEGT. CDR3 sequence (DNA): TGTGCCAGCAGTGAAGCGCTTCTGGGGGGCAGATCCCCCTACGAGCAGTACTTC. Its protein is CASSEALLGGRSPYEQYF.

The V gene is TRBV20-1, the J gene TRBJ2-1, with D perhaps TRBD1 or TRBD2 (6 bases each). The ends were cut back, 0 bases at V and 5 bases at J, with 14 bases in the middle. The CDR3 covers 15 residues. CDR1 and CDR2 from the germline V gene are DFQATT and SNEGSKA (reference sequence). The CDR3 is CSARDTWGANNEQFF. CDR3 bases: TGCAGTGCTAGAGATACTTGGGGGGCCAACAATGAGCAGTTCTTC.

This sequence joins TRBV5-5 and TRBJ2-7; D is perhaps TRBD1 (6 bases). CDR1 SGHKS and CDR2 YYEKEE come from the germline V gene (reference sequence). Trimming stripped 4 bases from V and 5 bases from J, with 19 bases between. This CDR3 region has 15 residues. The CDR3 loop is CASSIPRGATDEQYF. The DNA of the CDR3 is TGTGCCAGCAGCATCCCCAGGGGTGCAACCGACGAGCAGTACTTC.

This clonotype has just a few counts. The chain couples TRBV12-3 or TRBV12-4 to TRBJ2-3; 9 bases map to TRBD1. V shed 1 base and J 3 bases; nucleotides not matched to a gene: 8. The length of the CDR3 is 17 residues. CDR3 protein: CASSLVAGQGWTDTQYF. The CDR3 nucleotides are TGTGCCAGCAGTTTAGTTGCGGGACAGGGTTGGACAGATACGCAGTATTTT.

The chain links TRBV20-1 to TRBJ2-7; a weak D match, TRBD2 (6 bases). Gene TRBJ2-5 matches the end of the DNA better, so the J call may be wrong. The CDR3 covers 12 residues. Germline V gives CDR1 DFQATT, CDR2 SNEGSKA (reference sequence). The CDR3 DNA reads as TGCAGTGCACCGGGACTCAGGGAGACCCAGTACTTC. Translation: CSAPGLRETQYF.

CDR3 coding DNA: TGTGCCAGCAGCCAACAGGCGGAGAGTGAAAAACTGTTTTTT. Translating it yields CASSQQAESEKLFF. V and J are TRBV7-9 and TRBJ1-4, with D possibly TRBD1 on 5 matching bases. The CDR3 runs 14 residues. V was shortened by 5 bases and J by 7 bases, with 14 bases between the two germline ends. Germline V gives CDR1 SEHNR, CDR2 FQNEAQ (reference sequence).